This T cell receptor beta chain was profiled in a study of cytomegalovirus exposure and HLA in healthy donors. Looked up from germline, CDR1 is LGHNA and CDR2 is YSLEER. The CDR3 sequence is 18 residues long. V shed 0 bases and J shed 0 bases, with 14 bases lying between them. 13 Jbeta primers and 60 Vbeta primers were used for the PCR. Here immunoSEQ multiplex PCR was the method, and the copy in TCRdb shows in-frame clones only, minus some. This sample carries roughly 250,000 clones, about 83% of them seen once, and the ten largest clones take 1.5% to 2%. The V and J genes are TRBV4-3 and TRBJ2-2; maybe TRBD2 (6 bases). This clonotype was sampled from a woman aged 40 to 55 in good health and CMV-seropositive. Sample: PBMCs. CDR3 bases: TGCGCCAGCAGCCAAGATTTGGAGGACTATCCGAACACCGGGGAGCTGTTTTTT. Translation: CASSQDLEDYPNTGELFF.